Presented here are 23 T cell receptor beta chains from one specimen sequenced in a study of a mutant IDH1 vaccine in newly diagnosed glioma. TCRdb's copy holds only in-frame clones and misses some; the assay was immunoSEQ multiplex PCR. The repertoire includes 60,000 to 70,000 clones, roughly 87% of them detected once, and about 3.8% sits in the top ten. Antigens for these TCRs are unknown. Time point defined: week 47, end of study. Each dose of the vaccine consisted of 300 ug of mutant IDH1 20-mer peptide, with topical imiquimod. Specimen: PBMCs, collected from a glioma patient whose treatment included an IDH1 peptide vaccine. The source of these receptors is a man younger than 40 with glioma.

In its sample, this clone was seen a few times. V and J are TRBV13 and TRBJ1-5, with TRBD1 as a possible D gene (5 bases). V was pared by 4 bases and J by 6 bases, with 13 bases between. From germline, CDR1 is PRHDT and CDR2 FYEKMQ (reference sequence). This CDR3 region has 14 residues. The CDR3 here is CASSSPGLSQPQHF. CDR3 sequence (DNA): TGTGCCAGCAGCTCACCGGGACTATCTCAGCCCCAGCATTTT.

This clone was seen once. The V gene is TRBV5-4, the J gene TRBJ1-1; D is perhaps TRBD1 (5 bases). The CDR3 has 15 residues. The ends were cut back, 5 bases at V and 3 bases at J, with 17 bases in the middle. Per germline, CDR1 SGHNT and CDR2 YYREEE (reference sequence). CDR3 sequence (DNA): TGTGCCAGCAGTCGAGACAGCCTCCACTACACTGAAGCTTTCTTT. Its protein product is CASSRDSLHYTEAFF.

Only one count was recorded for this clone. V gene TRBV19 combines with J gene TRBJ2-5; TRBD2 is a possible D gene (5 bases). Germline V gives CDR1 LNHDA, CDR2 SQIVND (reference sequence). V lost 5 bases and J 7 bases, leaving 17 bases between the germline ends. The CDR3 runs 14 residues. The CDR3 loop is CASSSAQEATTQYF. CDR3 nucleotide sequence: TGTGCCAGTAGTTCGGCCCAGGAGGCCACGACCCAGTACTTC.

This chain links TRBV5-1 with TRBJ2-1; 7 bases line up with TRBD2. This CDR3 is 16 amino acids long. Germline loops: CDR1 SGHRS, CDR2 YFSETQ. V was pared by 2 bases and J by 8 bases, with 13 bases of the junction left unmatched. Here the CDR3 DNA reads TGCGCCAGCAGCTTTCAGCGGGGACTTGTTTACGATGAGCAGTTCTTC. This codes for CASSFQRGLVYDEQFF. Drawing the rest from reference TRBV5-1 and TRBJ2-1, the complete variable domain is KAGVTQTPRYLIKTRGQQVTLSCSPISGHRSVSWYQQTPGQGLQFLFEYFSETQRNKGNFPGRFSGRQFSNSRSEMNVSTLELGDSALYLCASSFQRGLVYDEQFFGPGTRLTVL.

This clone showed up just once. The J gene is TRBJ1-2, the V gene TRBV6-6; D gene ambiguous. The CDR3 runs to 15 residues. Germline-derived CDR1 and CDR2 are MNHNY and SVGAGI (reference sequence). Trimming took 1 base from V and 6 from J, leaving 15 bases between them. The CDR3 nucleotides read TGTGCCAGCAGTTACTTCGGGCTCGGAGGGAATGGCTACACCTTC. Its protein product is CASSYFGLGGNGYTF.

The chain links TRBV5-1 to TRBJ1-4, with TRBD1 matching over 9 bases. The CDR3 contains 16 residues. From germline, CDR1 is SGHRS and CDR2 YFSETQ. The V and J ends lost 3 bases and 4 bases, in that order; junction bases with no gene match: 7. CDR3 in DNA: TGCGCCAGCAGCTCTACAGGGGGCTATAGTAATGAAAAACTGTTTTTT. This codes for CASSSTGGYSNEKLFF. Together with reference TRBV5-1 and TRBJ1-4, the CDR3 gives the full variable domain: KAGVTQTPRYLIKTRGQQVTLSCSPISGHRSVSWYQQTPGQGLQFLFEYFSETQRNKGNFPGRFSGRQFSNSRSEMNVSTLELGDSALYLCASSSTGGYSNEKLFFGSGTQLSVL.

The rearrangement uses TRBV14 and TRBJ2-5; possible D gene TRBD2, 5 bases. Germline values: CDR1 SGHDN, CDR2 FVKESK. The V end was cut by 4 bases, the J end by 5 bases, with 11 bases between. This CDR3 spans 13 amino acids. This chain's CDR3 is CASSLGVGETQYF. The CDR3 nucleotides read TGTGCCAGCAGCCTCGGGGTTGGGGAGACCCAGTACTTC. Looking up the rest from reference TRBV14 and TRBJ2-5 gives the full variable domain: EAGVTQFPSHSVIEKGQTVTLRCDPISGHDNLYWYRRVMGKEIKFLLHFVKESKQDESGMPNNRFLAERTGGTYSTLKVQPAELEDSGVYFCASSLGVGETQYFGPGTRLLVL.

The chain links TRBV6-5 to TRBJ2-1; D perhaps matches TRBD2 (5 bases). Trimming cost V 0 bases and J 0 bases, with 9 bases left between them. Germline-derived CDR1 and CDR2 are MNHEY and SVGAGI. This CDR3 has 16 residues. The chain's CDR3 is CASSYSSGSSYNEQFF. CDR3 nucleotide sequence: TGTGCCAGCAGTTACTCGAGCGGTAGCTCCTACAATGAGCAGTTCTTC.

CDR3 DNA: TGTGCCAGTAGTATACCCGTCAGCGAAGGACGAGGGTCTAGCAATCAGCCCCAGCATTTT. Protein sequence: CASSIPVSEGRGSSNQPQHF. The chain is built from TRBV19 and TRBJ1-5; D remains ambiguous. The CDR3 covers 20 residues. The V gene's germline CDR1 is LNHDA and CDR2 SQIVND (reference sequence). V lost 2 bases and J 0 bases, leaving 23 bases between the germline ends.

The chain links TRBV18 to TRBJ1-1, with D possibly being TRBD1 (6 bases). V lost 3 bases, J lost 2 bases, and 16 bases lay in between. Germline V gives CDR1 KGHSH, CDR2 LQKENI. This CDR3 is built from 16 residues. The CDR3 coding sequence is TGTGCCAGCTCACCTTCGGGACAAAGACCAAACACTGAAGCTTTCTTT. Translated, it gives CASSPSGQRPNTEAFF.

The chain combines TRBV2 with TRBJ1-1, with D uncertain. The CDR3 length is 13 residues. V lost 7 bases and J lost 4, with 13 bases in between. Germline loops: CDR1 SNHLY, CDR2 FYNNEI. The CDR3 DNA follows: TGTGCCAGCATATCGTCGGAGGTCACTGAAGCTTTCTTT. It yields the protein CASISSEVTEAFF.

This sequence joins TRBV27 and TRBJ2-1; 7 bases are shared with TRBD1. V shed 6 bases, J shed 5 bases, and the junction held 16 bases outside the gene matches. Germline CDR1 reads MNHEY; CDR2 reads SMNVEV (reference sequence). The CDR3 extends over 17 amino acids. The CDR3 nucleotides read TGTGCCAGCAGCAAAACTCGATCAACAGGGACAGACAATGAGCAGTTCTTC. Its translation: CASSKTRSTGTDNEQFF.

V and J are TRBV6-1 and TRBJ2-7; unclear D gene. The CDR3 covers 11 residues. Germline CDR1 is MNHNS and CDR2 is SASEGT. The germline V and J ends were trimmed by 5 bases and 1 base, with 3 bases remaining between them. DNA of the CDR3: TGTGCCAGCAGTCGATCCTACGAGCAGTACTTC. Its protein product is CASSRSYEQYF.

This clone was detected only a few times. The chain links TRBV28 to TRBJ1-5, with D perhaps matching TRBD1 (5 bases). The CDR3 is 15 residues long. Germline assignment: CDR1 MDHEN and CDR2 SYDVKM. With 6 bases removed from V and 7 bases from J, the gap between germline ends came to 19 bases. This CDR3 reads CASRPPSGKGQPQHF. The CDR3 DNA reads TGTGCCAGCAGACCGCCCTCAGGGAAGGGGCAGCCCCAGCATTTT.

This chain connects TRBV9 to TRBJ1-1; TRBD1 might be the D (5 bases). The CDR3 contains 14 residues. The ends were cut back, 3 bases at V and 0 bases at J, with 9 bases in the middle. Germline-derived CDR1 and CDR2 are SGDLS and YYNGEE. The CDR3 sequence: CASSEGLMNTEAFF. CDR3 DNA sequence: TGTGCCAGCAGCGAGGGGCTCATGAACACTGAAGCTTTCTTT.

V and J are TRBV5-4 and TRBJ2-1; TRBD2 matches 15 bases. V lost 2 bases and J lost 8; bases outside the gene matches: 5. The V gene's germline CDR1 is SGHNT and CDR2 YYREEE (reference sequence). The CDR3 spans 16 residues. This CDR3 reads CASSFSGLAGGDEQFF. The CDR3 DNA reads TGTGCCAGCAGCTTTTCCGGACTAGCGGGGGGGGATGAGCAGTTCTTC.

In DNA form, the CDR3 reads TGTGCCAGCAGCTCGTGGGACAGGGGGCTGTCCGGGGAGCTGTTTTTT. It codes for CASSSWDRGLSGELFF. The V and J genes are TRBV7-2 and TRBJ2-2, with TRBD1 identical over 12 bases. V lost 4 bases to trimming and J lost 6 bases; unmatched junction nucleotides: 6. This CDR3 region has 16 residues. Germline V gene lookup returns CDR1 SGHTA and CDR2 FQGNSA.

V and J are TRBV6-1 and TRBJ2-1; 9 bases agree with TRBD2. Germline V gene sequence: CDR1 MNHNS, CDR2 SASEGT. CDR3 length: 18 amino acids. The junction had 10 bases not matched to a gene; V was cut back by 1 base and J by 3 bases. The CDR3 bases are TGTGCCAGCAGTGAAGGACAGCGGGGGGCCGCTCTCTACAATGAGCAGTTCTTC. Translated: CASSEGQRGAALYNEQFF.

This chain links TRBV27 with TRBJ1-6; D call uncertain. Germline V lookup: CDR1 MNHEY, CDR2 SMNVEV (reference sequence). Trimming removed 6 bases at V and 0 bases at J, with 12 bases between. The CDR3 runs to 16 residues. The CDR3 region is CASSPTKTSYNSPLHF. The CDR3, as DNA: TGTGCCAGCAGCCCCACTAAGACCTCCTATAATTCACCCCTCCACTTT.

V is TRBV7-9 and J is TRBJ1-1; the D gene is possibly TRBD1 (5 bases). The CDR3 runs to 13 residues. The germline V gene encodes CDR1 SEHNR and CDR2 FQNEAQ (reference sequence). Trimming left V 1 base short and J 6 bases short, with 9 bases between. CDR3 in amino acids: CASSLGWGSEAFF. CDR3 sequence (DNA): TGTGCCAGCAGCTTAGGATGGGGGTCTGAAGCTTTCTTT.

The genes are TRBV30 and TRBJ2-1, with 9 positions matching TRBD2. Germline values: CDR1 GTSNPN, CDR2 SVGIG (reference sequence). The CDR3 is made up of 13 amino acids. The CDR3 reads CAGTSLLYNEQFF. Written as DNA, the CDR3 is TGTGCTGGGACTAGCTTACTTTACAATGAGCAGTTCTTC. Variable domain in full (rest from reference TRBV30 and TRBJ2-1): SQTIHQWPATLVQPVGSPLSLECTVEGTSNPNLYWYRQAAGRGLQLLFYSVGIGQISSEVPQNLSASRPQDRQFILSSKKLLLSDSGFYLCAGTSLLYNEQFFGPGTRLTVL.

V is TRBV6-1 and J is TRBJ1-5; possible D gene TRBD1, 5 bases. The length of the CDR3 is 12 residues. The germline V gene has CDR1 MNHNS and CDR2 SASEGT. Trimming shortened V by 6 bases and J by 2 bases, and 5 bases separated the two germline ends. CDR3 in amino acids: CASRGGNQPQHF. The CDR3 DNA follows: TGTGCCAGCAGGGGGGGCAATCAGCCCCAGCATTTT.

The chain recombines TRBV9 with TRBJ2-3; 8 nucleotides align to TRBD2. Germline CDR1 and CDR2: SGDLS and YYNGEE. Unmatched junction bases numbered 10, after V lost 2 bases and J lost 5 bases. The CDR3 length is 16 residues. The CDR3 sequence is CASSVRGLGHGDTQYF. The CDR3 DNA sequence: TGTGCCAGCAGCGTCCGGGGACTAGGGCACGGAGATACGCAGTATTTT.